These 23 T cell receptor beta chains were sequenced from one sample in a study of identical twins. TCRdb processed the 5' RACE reads anew with MiXCR; each CDR3 protein has one entry. The repertoire holds 450,000 or so distinct CDR3 sequences, with 20% to 25% as singletons. These data were also filed under a second study, of T cells expressing NK-cell markers.

The material sequenced was CD4+ T cells sorted from blood. These receptors were collected from a woman between 18 and 30 years old in good health.

The CDR3 bases are TGCACTCTAGGGACTAGCGGCTACGAGCAGTACTTC. Its protein product is CTLGTSGYEQYF. V and J are TRBV20-1 and TRBJ2-7; TRBD2 matches at 11 bases. Looked up from germline, CDR1 is DFQATT and CDR2 is SNEGSKA (reference sequence). The CDR3 sequence is 12 residues long.

This clonotype showed up just a few times. V and J are TRBV7-2 and TRBJ2-1, with 8 bases lining up with TRBD2. CDR1 and CDR2 from the germline V gene are SGHTA and FQGNSA. Trimming took 2 bases from V and 2 from J; bases not matched to a gene: 2. The CDR3 is 15 residues long. DNA of the CDR3: TGTGCCAGCAGCTTAATAGCGGGACCCTACAATGAGCAGTTCTTC. Protein product: CASSLIAGPYNEQFF.

This clonotype was counted between two and nine times. This rearrangement joins TRBV20-1 to TRBJ1-1; no clear D. V lost 6 bases and J lost 2, with 13 bases in between. This CDR3 is 13 amino acids long. Per the germline V gene, CDR1 is DFQATT and CDR2 is SNEGSKA (reference sequence). In DNA, the CDR3 is TGCAGTGCGGACCGCAACGGTAACACTGAAGCTTTCTTT. The encoded protein is CSADRNGNTEAFF.

V is TRBV16 and J is TRBJ2-7, with D perhaps assigned TRBD1 or TRBD2 (5 bases each). The germline V and J ends were trimmed by 5 bases and 6 bases, with 20 bases remaining between them. The CDR3 consists of 15 residues. Per the germline V gene, CDR1 is KGHSY and CDR2 is FQNENV. DNA of the CDR3: TGTGCCAGCAGCTACAGGACTGGTACTGGGGGCGAGCAGTACTTC. It codes for CASSYRTGTGGEQYF.

In its sample, this clonotype was seen a few times. A junction boundary mismatches the germline segment, possibly from a read error. This chain links TRBV28 with TRBJ2-1; D might be TRBD2 (6 bases). CDR3 length equals 13 residues. Germline V lookup: CDR1 MDHEN, CDR2 SYDVKM. CDR3 in amino acids: CASNLAGRLEQFF. In DNA, the CDR3 is TGTGCCAGCAATTTAGCAGGGAGGCTTGAGCAGTTCTTC.

The chain is built from TRBV2 and TRBJ1-1, with D unclear. Trimming pared 3 bases from V and 4 bases from J, leaving 9 bases between. The CDR3 has 13 amino acids. From germline, CDR1 is SNHLY and CDR2 FYNNEI. The CDR3 region has the DNA TGTGCCAGCAGTGATGAGGGCATCACTGAAGCTTTCTTT. Encoded protein: CASSDEGITEAFF.

This clonotype was observed a few times. The chain carries TRBV3-1 and TRBJ2-2; D not resolved. Trimming removed 2 bases from V and 2 bases from J, with 6 bases in between. The CDR3 sequence is 14 residues long. The germline V gene encodes CDR1 LGHDT and CDR2 YNNKEL (reference sequence). The CDR3 sequence: CASSQLGNTGELFF. CDR3 DNA sequence: TGTGCCAGCAGCCAACTAGGAAACACCGGGGAGCTGTTTTTT.

The chain links TRBV12-3 or TRBV12-4 to TRBJ1-5, with 8 bases that match TRBD1. The junction had 6 bases not matched to a gene; V was cut back by 6 bases and J by 2 bases. The CDR3 spans 15 residues. The CDR3 sequence is CASSQGAGRNQPQHF. The CDR3 nucleotides read TGTGCCAGCAGCCAGGGGGCGGGTCGCAATCAGCCCCAGCATTTT.

In its sample, this clonotype was seen a few times. This sequence joins TRBV9 and TRBJ2-7; 10 nucleotides align to TRBD1. The CDR3 sequence is 15 residues long. Per the germline V gene, CDR1 is SGDLS and CDR2 is YYNGEE. V shed 4 bases, J shed 4 bases, and the junction held 8 bases outside the gene matches. The CDR3 DNA follows: TGTGCCAGCAGCCCCGTTGGACAGGGGGGATACGAGCAGTACTTC. This codes for CASSPVGQGGYEQYF.

The chain couples TRBV6-1 to TRBJ1-6; D possibly corresponds to TRBD1 (5 bases). Trimming left V 11 bases short and J 7 bases short, with 9 bases between. Germline V CDR1 and CDR2: MNHNS, SASEGT. There are 11 residues in the CDR3. The CDR3 DNA reads TGTGCCGCCGACAGCAATTCACCCCTCCACTTT. Translating gives CAADSNSPLHF.

V and J are TRBV5-1 and TRBJ2-7; 8 bases fit TRBD1. V lost 6 bases and J lost 7; bases outside the gene matches: 12. Germline CDR1 and CDR2: SGHRS and YFSETQ. The CDR3 runs 14 residues. The CDR3 DNA reads as TGCGCCAGCAAAGTGGAACAGGGGGTGCGGGAGCAGTACTTC. This encodes CASKVEQGVREQYF. Using reference TRBV5-1 and TRBJ2-7 for the parts outside the CDR3, the full variable domain is KAGVTQTPRYLIKTRGQQVTLSCSPISGHRSVSWYQQTPGQGLQFLFEYFSETQRNKGNFPGRFSGRQFSNSRSEMNVSTLELGDSALYLCASKVEQGVREQYFGPGTRLTVT.

The V gene is TRBV12-3 or TRBV12-4, the J gene TRBJ2-1; tentative D call: TRBD2 (5 bases). Trimming removed 3 bases from V and 5 bases from J, with 11 bases in between. This CDR3 spans 14 amino acids. The CDR3 DNA follows: TGTGCCAGCAGTTTTCGACGAGCGGACAATGAGCAGTTCTTC. Translation gives CASSFRRADNEQFF.

The chain has TRBV3-1 and TRBJ2-3, with unresolved D. The CDR3 runs to 13 residues. Deletions cut 4 bases from V and 4 bases from J, with 9 bases between. The germline gives CDR1 LGHDT, CDR2 YNNKEL (reference sequence). This chain's CDR3 is CASSPSGADTQYF. DNA for the CDR3: TGTGCCAGCAGCCCGTCGGGCGCAGATACGCAGTATTTT.

Only a few counts were recorded for this clonotype. The V call is TRBV6-6, the J call TRBJ1-2; the D gene is possibly TRBD1 (5 bases). Germline CDR1 MNHNY, CDR2 SVGAGI (reference sequence). The CDR3 loop spans 12 amino acids. Trimming stripped 0 bases from V and 10 bases from J, with 9 bases between. The CDR3 sequence is CASSYSGVAYTF. The CDR3 nucleotides read TGTGCCAGCAGTTACTCAGGGGTAGCCTACACCTTC.

This clonotype was detected only a few times. This chain links TRBV6-1 with TRBJ2-7; D unclear. The CDR3 covers 13 residues. The germline gives CDR1 MNHNS, CDR2 SASEGT. V was pared by 3 bases and J by 2 bases, with 8 bases between. DNA of the CDR3: TGTGCCAGCAGTGAGGAGACGGCCTACGAGCAGTACTTC. Encoded protein: CASSEETAYEQYF.

This clonotype was detected only a few times. The chain employs TRBV12-5 and TRBJ2-5; tentative D call: TRBD2 (6 bases). With 0 bases removed from V and 0 bases from J, the gap between germline ends came to 14 bases. The CDR3 loop spans 17 amino acids. Germline V lookup: CDR1 LGHNT, CDR2 FRNRAP. The chain's CDR3 is CASGLVFGSGNQETQYF. CDR3 DNA sequence: TGTGCTAGTGGTTTGGTATTCGGTAGCGGCAACCAAGAGACCCAGTACTTC.

This clonotype was seen only a few times. The chain employs TRBV2 and TRBJ1-1; no clear D. CDR3 size: 15 residues. V gave up 6 bases and J gave up 0 bases, with 14 bases separating them. Germline CDR1 SNHLY, CDR2 FYNNEI. CDR3 sequence reads: CASRDLDGLNTEAFF. The DNA for the CDR3 is TGTGCCAGCAGAGATCTAGACGGTTTGAACACTGAAGCTTTCTTT.

A few counts support this clonotype. The chain is built from TRBV7-3 and TRBJ1-1; no clear D. This CDR3 has 13 residues. CDR1 is SGHTA, CDR2 FQGTGA, per germline. V gave up 5 bases and J gave up 8 bases, with 15 bases separating them. The DNA for the CDR3 is TGTGCCAGCAGCACCCAAGTCGCGGGGGAAGCTTTCTTT. Residues: CASSTQVAGEAFF.

The V call is TRBV7-2, the J call TRBJ2-4, with D tentatively TRBD1 or TRBD2 (5 bases each). The CDR3 contains 15 residues. Germline assignment: CDR1 SGHTA and CDR2 FQGNSA. The ends were cut back, 0 bases at V and 0 bases at J, with 6 bases in the middle. In DNA form, the CDR3 reads TGTGCCAGCAGCTTAGCGGGGACAGCCAAAAACATTCAGTACTTC. Translating it yields CASSLAGTAKNIQYF.

This clonotype was observed a handful of times. The genes are TRBV5-1 and TRBJ2-1; D remains unclear. The CDR3 totals 16 residues. Germline V gives CDR1 SGHRS, CDR2 YFSETQ. Trimming left V 0 bases short and J 0 bases short, with 10 bases between. The CDR3 nucleotides are TGCGCCAGCAGCTTGGGTGAAGGGTACTCCTACAATGAGCAGTTCTTC. Translated: CASSLGEGYSYNEQFF.

The chain is built from TRBV4-2 and TRBJ2-1; maybe TRBD2 (5 bases). V dropped 0 bases and J dropped 13 bases, with 16 bases sitting between them. CDR3 length equals 14 residues. Germline CDR1 LGHNA, CDR2 YNFKEQ. CDR3 bases: TGTGCCAGCAGCCAAGATGGACTTGCTATACTACAGTTCTTC. This gives the protein CASSQDGLAILQFF.

The sample holds many counts of this clonotype. V gene TRBV2 combines with J gene TRBJ2-7; the D is unclear. Germline V gives CDR1 SNHLY, CDR2 FYNNEI. V was clipped by 2 bases and J by 2 bases, with 10 bases between them. This CDR3 has 14 amino acids. Written as DNA, the CDR3 is TGTGCCAGCAGTGAATTGGGTACCACCTACGAGCAGTACTTC. Amino acids: CASSELGTTYEQYF. Full variable domain (remainder filled in from reference TRBV2 and TRBJ2-7): EPEVTQTPSHQVTQMGQEVILRCVPISNHLYFYWYRQILGQKVEFLVSFYNNEISEKSEIFDDQFSVERPDGSNFTLKIRSTKLEDSAMYFCASSELGTTYEQYFGPGTRLTVT.

There are a few counts of this clonotype. The chain couples TRBV18 to TRBJ2-7; TRBD1 aligns across 7 bases. Trimming at V came to 2 bases and at J to 3 bases, leaving 4 bases not matched to a gene. CDR1 and CDR2 (germline): KGHSH, LQKENI. The CDR3 runs to 14 residues. The CDR3 spells CASSPDRARYEQYF. The CDR3 DNA follows: TGTGCCAGCTCACCAGACAGGGCCCGCTACGAGCAGTACTTC.